The 4 T cell receptor beta chains listed next were all sequenced from one sample in a study of cytomegalovirus exposure and HLA in healthy donors. 13 Jbeta primers and 60 Vbeta primers were used for the PCR. The method was immunoSEQ multiplex PCR; TCRdb's version includes in-frame clones alone and lacks a portion of them. The sample has over 55,000 clones; 80% to 90% are singletons. The sequencing input was PBMCs. Receptors were obtained from a man aged 18 to 30 in good health and CMV-seronegative.

This clone was detected once. The CDR3 region has the DNA TGTGCCATCAGTCAAATGGCGGATAATTCACCCCTCCACTTT. Protein product: CAISQMADNSPLHF. The chain carries TRBV10-3 and TRBJ1-6; D remains unclear. The CDR3 spans 14 residues. V lost 5 bases and J lost 5, with 10 bases in between. In germline, CDR1 is ENHRY, CDR2 SYGVKD.

This clone came up a few times. J is TRBJ1-5 and V is TRBV30; 9 bases map to TRBD1. From germline, CDR1 is GTSNPN and CDR2 SVGIG (reference sequence). The CDR3 spans 14 residues. The ends lost 4 bases at V and 4 bases at J; junction bases unmatched: 5. The CDR3 DNA reads as TGTGCCTGGACGCCGGGACAGGGAAATCAGCCCCAGCATTTT. Its translation: CAWTPGQGNQPQHF.

The chain is built from TRBV6-1 and TRBJ2-1; possible D gene TRBD2, 7 bases. Trimming left V 4 bases short and J 7 bases short, with 14 bases between. The germline V gene has CDR1 MNHNS and CDR2 SASEGT. This CDR3 has 14 amino acids. In nucleotides, the CDR3 is TGTGCCAGCAGTGTTGTGGGGGGGCAGAATGAGCAGTTCTTC. As protein: CASSVVGGQNEQFF.

The chain employs TRBV6-1 and TRBJ2-2; 7 bases fit TRBD1. This CDR3 comprises 15 residues. Germline trimming cut 6 bases from V and 6 bases from J; bases unmatched to any gene: 10. The germline CDR1 and CDR2 sequences are MNHNS and SASEGT. CDR3 DNA: TGTGCCAGCAGCCCCCACAGGGGTTCCGCCGGGGAGCTGTTTTTT. This gives the protein CASSPHRGSAGELFF.